The 26 T cell receptor beta chains presented below share a single source sample, sequenced in a study of T-cell reconstitution after alpha-beta-depleted transplantation in children. The TCRbeta library was prepared with unique molecular identifiers. Each CDR3 protein is one row after TCRdb ran MiXCR on the PCR reads. This table has a few hundred thousand distinct CDR3 sequences, 13% appearing once. The sequencing used PBMCs, collected from the stem cell graft. The receptor source for this set is a human donor who donated a stem cell graft to a child with Fanconi anemia.

The rearrangement joins TRBV3-1 to TRBJ1-2, with D perhaps TRBD1 (5 bases). Trimming shortened V by 4 bases and J by 3 bases, and 15 bases separated the two germline ends. Germline V gene sequence: CDR1 LGHDT, CDR2 YNNKEL (reference sequence). This CDR3 contains 15 residues. In nucleotides, the CDR3 is TGTGCCAGCAGCCCGTTCGTTGGGGCGGACTATGGCTACACCTTC. This encodes CASSPFVGADYGYTF.

This clonotype was seen only a few times. The rearrangement joins TRBV4-3 to TRBJ1-6, with a possible D match to TRBD1 (5 bases). Germline V gene sequence: CDR1 LGHNA, CDR2 YSLEER. Trimming removed 0 bases from V and 10 bases from J, with 13 bases in between. The CDR3 extends over 15 amino acids. CDR3 in DNA: TGCGCCAGCAGCCAAGACGGGGCAGCCGGGTCACCCCTCCACTTT. It translates to CASSQDGAAGSPLHF.

This clonotype has just a few counts. This chain joins TRBV3-1 and TRBJ1-2, with D possibly matching TRBD1 (5 bases). Trimming took 4 bases from V and 2 from J, leaving 11 bases between them. Germline V gene sequence: CDR1 LGHDT, CDR2 YNNKEL (reference sequence). This CDR3 is 14 amino acids long. DNA of the CDR3: TGTGCCAGCAGCCGGGACGACCTAAACTATGGCTACACCTTC. Translation gives CASSRDDLNYGYTF.

This clonotype was detected ten times or more. This rearrangement joins TRBV6-1 to TRBJ2-7; perhaps TRBD2 as D (6 bases). The V and J ends lost 0 bases and 1 base respectively, with 7 bases between them. CDR3 length: 14 amino acids. The V gene's germline CDR1 is MNHNS and CDR2 SASEGT. The CDR3 is CASSEAGRSYEQYV. The DNA of the CDR3 is TGTGCCAGCAGTGAAGCAGGGAGGTCCTACGAGCAGTACGTC.

The chain links TRBV18 to TRBJ1-2; D ambiguous. Germline V gene lookup returns CDR1 KGHSH and CDR2 LQKENI. The V end was cut by 3 bases, the J end by 6 bases, with 20 bases between. The CDR3 covers 16 residues. The CDR3 DNA reads as TGTGCCAGCTCACCTACACGCGTCGGCCCGGTGGATGGCTACACCTTC. This encodes CASSPTRVGPVDGYTF.

V gene TRBV11-2 combines with J gene TRBJ1-2, with TRBD1 matching 10 bases. This CDR3 spans 16 amino acids. CDR1 is SGHAT, CDR2 FQNNGV, per germline. J gave up 4 bases and V 5 bases, and 10 bases lay outside the gene matches. The chain's CDR3 is CASSPLGQGVSYGYTF. For the CDR3, the DNA is TGTGCCAGCAGCCCCTTAGGACAGGGGGTGAGCTATGGCTACACCTTC.

This clonotype was counted between two and nine times. This chain links TRBV29-1 with TRBJ1-1, with no clear D. This CDR3 spans 14 amino acids. The germline V gene encodes CDR1 SQVTM and CDR2 ANQGSEA. V was pared by 0 bases and J by 1 base, with 9 bases between. This chain's CDR3 is CSVEDTISNTEAFF. The CDR3 region has the DNA TGCAGCGTTGAAGATACAATATCGAACACTGAAGCTTTCTTT. Full variable domain (rest looked up from reference TRBV29-1 and TRBJ1-1): SAVISQKPSRDICQRGTSLTIQCQVDSQVTMMFWYRQQPGQSLTLIATANQGSEATYESGFVIDKFPISRPNLTFSTLTVSNMSPEDSSIYLCSVEDTISNTEAFFGQGTRLTVV.

This clonotype came up a few times. V is TRBV11-2 and J is TRBJ2-5; D might be TRBD1 (6 bases). V was trimmed by 0 bases and J by 6 bases, leaving 8 bases between them. The CDR3 length is 13 residues. Germline assignment: CDR1 SGHAT and CDR2 FQNNGV. CDR3 nucleotides: TGTGCCAGCAGCTTAGATCAGGGGCAGACCCAGTACTTC. It specifies CASSLDQGQTQYF.

This clonotype appeared many times. The V gene is TRBV7-2, the J gene TRBJ2-7; TRBD1 agrees at 9 bases. Germline V gives CDR1 SGHTA, CDR2 FQGNSA. The CDR3 runs to 13 residues. J lost 3 bases, V lost 5 bases, and 2 bases had no gene match. Written as DNA, the CDR3 is TGTGCCAGCAGCGAGGACAGGGGCTACGAGCAGTACGTC. It specifies CASSEDRGYEQYV.

The chain is built from TRBV20-1 and TRBJ1-4; TRBD1 agrees at 7 bases. This CDR3 is 14 amino acids long. With 4 bases clipped from V and 7 bases from J, the junction kept 9 bases outside the gene matches. The germline CDR1 and CDR2 sequences are DFQATT and SNEGSKA (reference sequence). The CDR3: CSATEAGGVEKLFF. DNA of the CDR3: TGCAGTGCTACCGAAGCAGGGGGTGTTGAAAAACTGTTTTTT.

There are a few counts of this clonotype. The V and J genes are TRBV5-1 and TRBJ1-1, with no clear D. Between the trimmed V and J ends, which lost 2 bases and 3 bases, there was a span of 11 bases. This CDR3 has 14 amino acids. Germline assignment: CDR1 SGHRS and CDR2 YFSETQ. The DNA of the CDR3 is TGCGCCAGCAGCTTAATTAGTGAGGACACTGAAGCTTTCTTT. Translation: CASSLISEDTEAFF.

There are many counts of this clonotype. The V gene is TRBV4-3, the J gene TRBJ1-5, with TRBD1 as a possible D gene (6 bases). The CDR3 length is 15 residues. CDR1 LGHNA and CDR2 YSLEER come from the germline V gene. V was trimmed by 0 bases and J by 7 bases, leaving 13 bases between them. The chain's CDR3 is CASSQDPGAEQPQHF. The CDR3 DNA reads TGCGCCAGCAGCCAAGATCCGGGGGCGGAGCAGCCCCAGCATTTT.

Points on this clonotype: One junction end does not reproduce the germline sequence, and a read error may be involved. The chain employs TRBV5-1 and TRBJ2-3; tentative D call: TRBD2 (6 bases). The CDR3 is made up of 14 amino acids. Germline V gives CDR1 SGHRS, CDR2 YFSETQ. CDR3 sequence reads: CASSLDLATDTQYF. The DNA for the CDR3 is TGTGCCAGCAGCTTAGATCTAGCGACAGATACGCAGTATTTT.

The V call is TRBV20-1, the J call TRBJ2-5; D is perhaps TRBD2 (7 bases). Germline V lookup: CDR1 DFQATT, CDR2 SNEGSKA (reference sequence). The CDR3 extends over 15 amino acids. V was pared by 0 bases and J by 5 bases, with 16 bases between. CDR3 sequence: CSARELGGPGETQYF. The CDR3 DNA sequence: TGCAGTGCTAGAGAATTGGGGGGGCCTGGGGAGACCCAGTACTTC.

This clonotype occurred a few times. The rearrangement links TRBV3-1 to TRBJ1-6; D may be TRBD1 (5 bases). V lost 7 bases and J 9 bases, leaving 10 bases between the germline ends. Germline V gives CDR1 LGHDT, CDR2 YNNKEL (reference sequence). The CDR3 is made up of 12 amino acids. The CDR3 protein is CASNTRGSPLHF. In DNA form, the CDR3 reads TGTGCCAGCAACACAAGGGGTTCACCCCTCCACTTT.

The sample holds a few counts of this clonotype. The chain recombines TRBV5-1 with TRBJ2-2; D may match TRBD1 or TRBD2 (5 bases each). The V and J ends lost 6 bases and 5 bases respectively, with 11 bases between them. Germline CDR1 reads SGHRS; CDR2 reads YFSETQ. CDR3 size: 13 residues. CDR3 nucleotides: TGCGCCAGCACTTTTGAGGGGACCGGGGAGCTGTTTTTT. It yields the protein CASTFEGTGELFF.

This clonotype was detected only a few times. The chain is built from TRBV12-3 or TRBV12-4 and TRBJ1-3, with D unclear. The CDR3 runs to 16 residues. Trimming removed 4 bases from V and 0 bases from J, with 13 bases in between. As DNA, the CDR3 is TGTGCCAGCAGTTCGGCCAACTTAAACTCTGGAAACACCATATATTTT. Its translation: CASSSANLNSGNTIYF.

This chain connects TRBV7-7 to TRBJ2-1, with D maybe TRBD1 (5 bases). V gave up 1 base and J gave up 2 bases, with 12 bases separating them. Germline V CDR1 and CDR2: SSHAT, FNYEAQ (reference sequence). This CDR3 has 16 amino acids. DNA for the CDR3: TGTGCCAGCAGCTTAGGGGGCAGAAAGCCCTACAATGAGCAGTTCTTC. Residues: CASSLGGRKPYNEQFF.

This clonotype was detected many times. This chain connects TRBV5-5 to TRBJ2-1; D is perhaps TRBD2 (6 bases). The V end lost 5 bases, the J end lost 0 bases, and 12 bases lay between the germline ends. The CDR3 is 15 amino acids. Germline V gene lookup returns CDR1 SGHKS and CDR2 YYEKEE (reference sequence). The CDR3 coding sequence is TGTGCCAGCAGTCGGGACTCCCGCTCCTACAATGAGCAGTTCTTC. This sequence encodes CASSRDSRSYNEQFF.

This clonotype came up many times. The chain combines TRBV20-1 with TRBJ2-5; D unresolved. Per germline, CDR1 DFQATT and CDR2 SNEGSKA (reference sequence). The CDR3 is 14 amino acids. The V and J ends lost 6 bases and 1 base respectively, with 15 bases between them. CDR3 amino acids: CSAKYGPSQETQYF. The CDR3 nucleotides are TGCAGTGCGAAATATGGACCAAGCCAAGAGACCCAGTACTTC.

This clonotype was found many times. The chain recombines TRBV11-2 with TRBJ1-4; 10 bases line up with TRBD1. From germline, CDR1 is SGHAT and CDR2 FQNNGV. The CDR3 length is 15 residues. V lost 3 bases to trimming and J lost 4 bases; unmatched junction nucleotides: 2. CDR3 loop: CASSFGTGVNEKLFF. The DNA of the CDR3 is TGTGCCAGCAGCTTCGGGACAGGGGTTAATGAAAAACTGTTTTTT.

This chain uses TRBV12-3 or TRBV12-4 with TRBJ1-1, with TRBD1 matching over 7 bases. Trimming removed 5 bases from V and 5 bases from J; junction bases left unmatched: 8. The CDR3 length is 14 residues. CDR3 amino acids: CASSPSTGRTEAFF. CDR3 in DNA: TGTGCCAGCAGTCCCTCGACAGGGCGGACTGAAGCTTTCTTT.

The chain employs TRBV12-3 or TRBV12-4 and TRBJ2-2; maybe TRBD1 (5 bases). V shed 6 bases and J shed 9 bases, with 17 bases lying between them. The CDR3 sequence is 14 residues long. The CDR3 here is CASRLDRTIRELFF. As DNA, the CDR3 is TGTGCCAGCAGACTTGACAGAACTATCCGGGAGCTGTTTTTT.

The gene calls are TRBV14 and TRBJ1-1, with D maybe TRBD1 (5 bases). The germline CDR1 and CDR2 sequences are SGHDN and FVKESK. V was pared by 2 bases and J by 10 bases, with 11 bases between. The CDR3 consists of 12 residues. The CDR3 region is CASSQRGAVAFF. CDR3 DNA: TGTGCCAGCAGCCAAAGAGGGGCTGTAGCTTTCTTT.

In its sample, this clonotype was seen many times. The V gene is TRBV12-3 or TRBV12-4, the J gene TRBJ1-2; D possibly corresponds to TRBD1 (6 bases). The CDR3 loop spans 13 amino acids. V lost 2 bases, J lost 8 bases, and 12 bases lay in between. The CDR3 DNA reads TGTGCCAGCAGTTTATCAGGGGCTCGAGGCTACACCTTC. Protein product: CASSLSGARGYTF.

The chain recombines TRBV5-6 with TRBJ1-6; no firm D call. The CDR3 is 18 residues long. V lost 4 bases, J lost 0 bases, and 17 bases lay in between. Looked up from germline, CDR1 is SGHDT and CDR2 is YYEEEE. CDR3 protein: CASSLRLAVSSYNSPLHF. The CDR3 DNA sequence: TGTGCCAGCAGCCTTCGACTGGCCGTGAGCTCCTATAATTCACCCCTCCACTTT.